Given below is one T cell receptor (beta chain) in context. The sample belongs to a study of T cell changes during pregnancy in multiple sclerosis. Generated by immunoSEQ multiplex PCR, the TCRdb table keeps only in-frame clones and is missing some. This table has 66,000 or so clones, roughly nine tenths appearing once. The V gene's germline CDR1 is LNHNV and CDR2 YYDKDF (reference sequence). This CDR3 has 16 amino acids. Trimming removed 5 bases from V and 0 bases from J, with 14 bases in between. The sequencing used CD8+ T cells from peripheral blood mononuclear cells, collected before pregnancy. The clonotype originates from a female donor with multiple sclerosis, enrolled in a pregnancy study. The chain has TRBV15 and TRBJ1-3; unclear D gene. The chain's CDR3 is CATSFMREGSGNTIYF. In DNA, the CDR3 is TGTGCCACCAGCTTTATGAGGGAAGGCTCTGGAAACACCATATATTTT.